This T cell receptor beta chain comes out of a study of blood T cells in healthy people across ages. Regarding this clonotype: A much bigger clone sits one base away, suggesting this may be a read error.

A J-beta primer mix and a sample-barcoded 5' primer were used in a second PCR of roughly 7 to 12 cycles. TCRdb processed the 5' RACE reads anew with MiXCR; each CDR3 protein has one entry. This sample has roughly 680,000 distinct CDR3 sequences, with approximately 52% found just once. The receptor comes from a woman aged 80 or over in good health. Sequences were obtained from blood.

The CDR3 sequence is CASSLEQFYGYTF. The CDR3 coding sequence is TGCGCCAGCAGCTTGGAACAGTTCTATGGCTACACCTTC. The chain couples TRBV5-1 to TRBJ1-2; D is uncertain. V shed 0 bases and J shed 4 bases, with 7 bases lying between them. CDR1 is SGHRS and CDR2 is YFSETQ in the germline V gene. The CDR3 loop spans 13 amino acids.